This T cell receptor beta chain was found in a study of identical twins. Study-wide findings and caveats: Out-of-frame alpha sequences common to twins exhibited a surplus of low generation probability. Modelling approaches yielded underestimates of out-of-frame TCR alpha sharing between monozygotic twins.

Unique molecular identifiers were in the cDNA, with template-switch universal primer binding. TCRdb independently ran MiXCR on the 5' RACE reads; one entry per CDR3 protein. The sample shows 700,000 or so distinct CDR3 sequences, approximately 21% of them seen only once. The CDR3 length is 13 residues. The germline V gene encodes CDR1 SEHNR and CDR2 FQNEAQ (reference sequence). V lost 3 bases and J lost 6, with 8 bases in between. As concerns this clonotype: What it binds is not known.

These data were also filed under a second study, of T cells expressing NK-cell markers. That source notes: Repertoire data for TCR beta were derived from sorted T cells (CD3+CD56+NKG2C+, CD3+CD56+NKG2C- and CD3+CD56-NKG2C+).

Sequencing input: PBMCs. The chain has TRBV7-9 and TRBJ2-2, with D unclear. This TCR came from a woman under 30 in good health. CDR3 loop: CASSLPGPGELFF. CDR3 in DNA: TGTGCCAGCAGCTTGCCGGGCCCCGGGGAGCTGTTTTTT.